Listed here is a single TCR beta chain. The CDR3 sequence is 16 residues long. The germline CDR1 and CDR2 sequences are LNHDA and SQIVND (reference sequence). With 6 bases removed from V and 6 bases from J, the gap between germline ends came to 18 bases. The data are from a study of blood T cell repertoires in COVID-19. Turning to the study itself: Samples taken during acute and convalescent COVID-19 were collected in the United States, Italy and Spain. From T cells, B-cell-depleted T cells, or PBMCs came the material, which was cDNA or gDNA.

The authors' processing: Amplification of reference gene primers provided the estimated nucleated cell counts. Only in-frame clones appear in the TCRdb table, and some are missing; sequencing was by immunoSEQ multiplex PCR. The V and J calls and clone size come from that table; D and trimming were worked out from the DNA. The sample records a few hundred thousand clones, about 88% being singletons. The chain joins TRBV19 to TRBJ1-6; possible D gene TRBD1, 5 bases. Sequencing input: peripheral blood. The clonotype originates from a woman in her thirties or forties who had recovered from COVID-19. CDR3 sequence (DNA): TGTGCCAGTAGACTGGGTTTGGGACTTATTAATTCACCCCTCCACTTT. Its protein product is CASRLGLGLINSPLHF.